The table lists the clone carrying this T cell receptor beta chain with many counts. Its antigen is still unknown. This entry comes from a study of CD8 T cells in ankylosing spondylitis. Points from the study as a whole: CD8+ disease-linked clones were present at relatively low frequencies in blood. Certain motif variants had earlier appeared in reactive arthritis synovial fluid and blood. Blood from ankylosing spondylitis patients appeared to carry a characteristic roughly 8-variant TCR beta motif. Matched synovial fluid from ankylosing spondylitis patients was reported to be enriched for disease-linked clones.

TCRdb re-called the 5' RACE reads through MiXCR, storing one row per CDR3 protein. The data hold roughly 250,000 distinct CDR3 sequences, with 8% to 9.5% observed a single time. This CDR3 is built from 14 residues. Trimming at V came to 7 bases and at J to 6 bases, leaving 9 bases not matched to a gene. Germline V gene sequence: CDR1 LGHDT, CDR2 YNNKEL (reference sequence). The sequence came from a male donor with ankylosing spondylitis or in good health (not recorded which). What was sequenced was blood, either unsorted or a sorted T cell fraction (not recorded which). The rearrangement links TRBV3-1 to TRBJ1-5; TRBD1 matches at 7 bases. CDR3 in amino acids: CASTLRQGSQPQHF. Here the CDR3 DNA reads TGTGCCAGCACCCTAAGACAGGGCAGTCAGCCCCAGCATTTT.